These 10 T cell receptor beta chains were all obtained from the same sample, sequenced in a study of T cells in Graves' hyperthyroidism and ophthalmopathy (dated by TCRdb to the late 2010s). The method was multiplex PCR. Sequencer: Illumina HiSeq 2000. The TCR beta CDR3 regions were amplified from RNA transcripts. The first round of RT-PCR for the TCR CDR3 was performed with the HTBI primer set and the Qiagen OneStep RT-PCR kit. The public sequencing data were trimmed at Q25 with fastp and processed into clonotypes with MiXCR by TCRdb, which kept only in-frame beta chains. Each entry is one CDR3 protein sequence, shown with its most common DNA and genes. The sample table contains 250,000 or so distinct CDR3 sequences; only one count was recorded for roughly 17% of them. The top ten clonotypes cover more than 25% of the sample. Sequencing was performed on blood. Receptors originate from a woman younger than 35 with Graves' ophthalmopathy.

This clonotype occurred a few times. The J gene is TRBJ1-2, the V gene TRBV5-8; no definite D call. V lost 4 bases to trimming and J lost 2 bases, with 12 bases between them. Germline V gene lookup returns CDR1 SGHTS and CDR2 YDEGEE. The CDR3 contains 14 residues. The CDR3 loop reads CASSRSKGNYGYTF. The CDR3 nucleotides read TGTGCCAGCAGCCGAAGCAAGGGAAACTATGGCTACACCTTC. Full variable domain (outside the CDR3, taken from reference TRBV5-8 and TRBJ1-2): EAGVTQSPTHLIKTRGQQATLRCSPISGHTSVYWYQQALGLGLQFLLWYDEGEERNRGNFPPRFSGRQFPNYSSELNVNALELEDSALYLCASSRSKGNYGYTFGSGTRLTVV.

This clonotype occurred many times. The CDR3 DNA reads as TGTGCCAGCAGCCTTAAGACTAGCGGGAGCGGGACCCAGTACTTC. Translated: CASSLKTSGSGTQYF. V and J are TRBV7-9 and TRBJ2-5; 12 bases match TRBD2. The ends lost 5 bases at V and 7 bases at J; junction bases unmatched: 8. The CDR3 runs to 15 residues. Per germline, CDR1 SEHNR and CDR2 FQNEAQ (reference sequence). Based on the CDR3 plus reference TRBV7-9 and TRBJ2-5, the full variable domain is DTGVSQNPRHKITKRGQNVTFRCDPISEHNRLYWYRQTLGQGPEFLTYFQNEAQLEKSRLLSDRFSAERPKGSFSTLEIQRTEQGDSAMYLCASSLKTSGSGTQYFGPGTRLLVL.

This clonotype was recorded at least ten times. The V and J genes are TRBV10-3 and TRBJ1-1; D is unresolved. The CDR3 spans 13 residues. The germline V gene has CDR1 ENHRY and CDR2 SYGVKD. V lost 3 bases and J 11 bases, leaving 16 bases between the germline ends. CDR3 DNA sequence: TGTGCCATCAGTGATTTAGGGAGGGAGGCGGCTTTCTTT. This gives the protein CAISDLGREAAFF.

This clonotype was counted ten times or more. CDR3 in DNA: TGTGCCAGCAGTGCTAACATGGGGGGACAGCAATCCTACGAGCAGTACTTC. This codes for CASSANMGGQQSYEQYF. The rearrangement joins TRBV6-1 to TRBJ2-7; possible D gene TRBD1, 7 bases. The V end was cut by 4 bases, the J end by 1 base, with 20 bases between. The CDR3 is 17 amino acids. Germline V lookup: CDR1 MNHNS, CDR2 SASEGT.

This clonotype was observed a handful of times. V and J are TRBV19 and TRBJ2-2, with D maybe TRBD1 (6 bases). The germline V and J ends were trimmed by 6 bases and 4 bases, with 15 bases remaining between them. In germline, CDR1 is LNHDA, CDR2 SQIVND (reference sequence). The CDR3 extends over 15 amino acids. As DNA, the CDR3 is TGTGCCAGTAGGCAACAGGGCCGCCCCACCGGGGAGCTGTTTTTT. As protein: CASRQQGRPTGELFF.

This clonotype occurred many times. In DNA, the CDR3 is TGCGCCAGCAGCTTGATGGGGGCAGGGAACAATGAGCAGTTCTTC. Translated: CASSLMGAGNNEQFF. The V call is TRBV5-1, the J call TRBJ2-1, with D perhaps matching TRBD1 (6 bases). The V gene lost 1 base and the J gene lost 5 bases, with 13 bases spanning the gap. CDR3 length: 15 residues. Germline V gives CDR1 SGHRS, CDR2 YFSETQ.

J is TRBJ2-1 and V is TRBV5-4; 7 bases fit TRBD2. Germline trimming cut 1 base from V and 0 bases from J; bases unmatched to any gene: 7. There are 17 residues in the CDR3. In germline, CDR1 is SGHNT, CDR2 YYREEE (reference sequence). The CDR3 bases are TGTGCCAGCAGCTTGTTACTAGCGTCAAGCTCCTACAATGAGCAGTTCTTC. This translates into CASSLLLASSSYNEQFF.

This clonotype was recorded many times. V and J are TRBV29-1 and TRBJ2-6; D could derive from TRBD1 or TRBD2 (5 bases each). This CDR3 has 15 amino acids. CDR1 is SQVTM, CDR2 ANQGSEA, per germline. V dropped 6 bases and J dropped 1 base, with 13 bases sitting between them. CDR3 protein: CSVRDPGSGANVLTF. The CDR3 DNA reads TGCAGCGTCCGGGACCCAGGGTCTGGGGCCAACGTCCTGACTTTC.

This clonotype has a count of ten or more. The chain couples TRBV3-1 to TRBJ2-3, with D unresolved. This CDR3 has 14 residues. CDR1 is LGHDT and CDR2 is YNNKEL in the germline V gene (reference sequence). The V end lost 3 bases, the J end lost 2 bases, and 9 bases lay between the germline ends. CDR3 coding DNA: TGTGCCAGCAGCCACGACCGACTCACAGATACGCAGTATTTT. Its protein product is CASSHDRLTDTQYF.

This clonotype has ten or more counts. The V gene is TRBV6-5, the J gene TRBJ1-1; D might be TRBD1 (6 bases). Germline V lookup: CDR1 MNHEY, CDR2 SVGAGI. This CDR3 is 15 amino acids long. The V end lost 2 bases, the J end lost 6 bases, and 16 bases lay between the germline ends. For the CDR3, the DNA is TGTGCCAGCAGTTACCCAGTCGGGACATATTCTGAAGCTTTCTTT. This gives the protein CASSYPVGTYSEAFF.